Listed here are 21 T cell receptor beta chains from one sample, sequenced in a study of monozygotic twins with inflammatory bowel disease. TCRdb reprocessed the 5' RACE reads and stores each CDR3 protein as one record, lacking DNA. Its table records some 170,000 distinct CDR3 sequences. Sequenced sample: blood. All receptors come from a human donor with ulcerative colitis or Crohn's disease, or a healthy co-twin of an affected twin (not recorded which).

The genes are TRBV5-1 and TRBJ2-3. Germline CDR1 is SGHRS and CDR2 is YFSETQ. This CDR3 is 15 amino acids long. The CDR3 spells CASSSGGASTDTQYF.

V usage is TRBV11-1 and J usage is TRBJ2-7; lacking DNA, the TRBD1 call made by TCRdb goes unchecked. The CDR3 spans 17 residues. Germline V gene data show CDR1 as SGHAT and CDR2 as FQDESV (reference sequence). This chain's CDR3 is CASSQGQGARSPYEQYF.

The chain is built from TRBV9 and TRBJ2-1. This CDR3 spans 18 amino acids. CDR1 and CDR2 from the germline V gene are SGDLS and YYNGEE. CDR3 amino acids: CASSVANGREIAYNEQFF.

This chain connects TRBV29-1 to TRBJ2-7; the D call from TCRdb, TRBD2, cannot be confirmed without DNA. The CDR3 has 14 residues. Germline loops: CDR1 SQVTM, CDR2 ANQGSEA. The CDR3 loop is CSVGGTASPYEQYF.

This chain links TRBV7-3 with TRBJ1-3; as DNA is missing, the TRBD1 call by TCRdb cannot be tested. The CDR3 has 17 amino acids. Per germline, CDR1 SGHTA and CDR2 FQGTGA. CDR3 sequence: CASSLGNPGGGGNTIYF.

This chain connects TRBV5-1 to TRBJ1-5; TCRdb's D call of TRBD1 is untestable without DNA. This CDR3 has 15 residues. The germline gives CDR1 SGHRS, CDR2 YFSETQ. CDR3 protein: CASSISGTPDQPQHF.

CDR3 region: CASSIASGKQFF. V usage is TRBV19 and J usage is TRBJ2-1; the TRBD2 assignment by TCRdb is unverifiable without DNA. Germline CDR1 is LNHDA and CDR2 is SQIVND (reference sequence). The CDR3 loop spans 12 amino acids.

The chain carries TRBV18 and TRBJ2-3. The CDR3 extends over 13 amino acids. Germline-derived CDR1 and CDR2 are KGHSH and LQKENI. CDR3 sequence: CASSPVGTDTQYF.

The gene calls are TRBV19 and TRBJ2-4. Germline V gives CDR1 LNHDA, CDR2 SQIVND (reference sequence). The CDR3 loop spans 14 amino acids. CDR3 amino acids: CASSWTASQGIQYF.

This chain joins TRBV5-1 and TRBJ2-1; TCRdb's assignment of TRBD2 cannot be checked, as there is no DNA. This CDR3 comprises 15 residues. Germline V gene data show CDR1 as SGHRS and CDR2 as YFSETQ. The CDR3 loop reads CASSSRPGTRNEQFF.

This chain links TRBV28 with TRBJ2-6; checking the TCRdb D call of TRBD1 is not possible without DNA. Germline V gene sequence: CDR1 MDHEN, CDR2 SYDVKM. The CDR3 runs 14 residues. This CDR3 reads CASRFSRAIGVLTF.

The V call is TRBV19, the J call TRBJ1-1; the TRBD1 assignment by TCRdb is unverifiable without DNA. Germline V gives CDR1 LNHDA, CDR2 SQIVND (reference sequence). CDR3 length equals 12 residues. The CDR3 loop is CASTHGGAKAFF.

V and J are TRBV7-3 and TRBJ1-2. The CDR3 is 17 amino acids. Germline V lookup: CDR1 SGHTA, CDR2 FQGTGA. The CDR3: CASSFLGRGGDPYGYTF.

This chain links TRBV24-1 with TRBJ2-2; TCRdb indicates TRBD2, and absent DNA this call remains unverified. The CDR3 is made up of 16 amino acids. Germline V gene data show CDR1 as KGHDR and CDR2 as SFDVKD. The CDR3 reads CATSRWSGVNTGELFF.

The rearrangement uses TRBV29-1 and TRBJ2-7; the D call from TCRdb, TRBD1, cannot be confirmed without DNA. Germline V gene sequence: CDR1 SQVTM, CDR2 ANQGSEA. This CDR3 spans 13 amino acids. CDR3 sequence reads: CSGGHGSSYEQYF.

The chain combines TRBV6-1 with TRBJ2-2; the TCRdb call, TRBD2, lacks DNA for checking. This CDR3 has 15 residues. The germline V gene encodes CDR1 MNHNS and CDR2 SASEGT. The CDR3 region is CASSELAGGPGELFF.

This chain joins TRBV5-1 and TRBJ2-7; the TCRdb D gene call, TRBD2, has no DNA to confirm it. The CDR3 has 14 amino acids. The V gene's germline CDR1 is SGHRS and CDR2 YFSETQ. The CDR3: CASSGGLAGDEQYF. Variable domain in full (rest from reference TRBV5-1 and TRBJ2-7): KAGVTQTPRYLIKTRGQQVTLSCSPISGHRSVSWYQQTPGQGLQFLFEYFSETQRNKGNFPGRFSGRQFSNSRSEMNVSTLELGDSALYLCASSGGLAGDEQYFGPGTRLTVT.

The CDR3 loop reads CASSLKDTQYF. The chain recombines TRBV12-3 or TRBV12-4 with TRBJ2-3. The CDR3 has 11 residues.

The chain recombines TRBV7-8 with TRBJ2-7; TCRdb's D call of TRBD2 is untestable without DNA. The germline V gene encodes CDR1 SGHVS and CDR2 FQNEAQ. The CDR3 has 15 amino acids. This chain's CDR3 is CASSFLAGDRYEQYF.

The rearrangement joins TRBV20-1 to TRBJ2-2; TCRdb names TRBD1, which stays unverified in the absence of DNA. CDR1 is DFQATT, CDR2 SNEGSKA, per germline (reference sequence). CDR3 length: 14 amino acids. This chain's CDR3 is CSASGRENTGELFF.

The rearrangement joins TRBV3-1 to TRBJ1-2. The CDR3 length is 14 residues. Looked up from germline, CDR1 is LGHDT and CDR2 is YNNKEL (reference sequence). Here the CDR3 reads CASSRSAGTEKHTF.